This TCR beta chain was recorded in a study of CD8 T cells in ankylosing spondylitis. Using quantitative 5'-RACE with molecular barcodes, the authors made TCR beta libraries. MiXCR was run by TCRdb on the 5' RACE reads, yielding one entry per CDR3 protein. The data show under 450,000 distinct CDR3 sequences, 20% to 25% seen once. The CDR3 totals 14 residues. The V and J ends lost 2 bases and 7 bases respectively, with 12 bases between them. This clonotype occurred many times. Its antigen is as yet unknown. Broader study findings: As reported, disease-linked clones showed significant enrichment in matched ankylosing spondylitis synovial fluid. Disease-linked clones bore a CD8+ phenotype, appearing relatively rarely in peripheral blood.

The receptor was derived from a male donor with ankylosing spondylitis or in good health (not recorded which). The chain combines TRBV12-3 or TRBV12-4 with TRBJ2-1; D perhaps matches TRBD1 (6 bases). Source material: blood, either unsorted or a sorted T cell fraction (not recorded which). The chain's CDR3 is CASSLSPTGNEQFF. CDR3 coding DNA: TGTGCCAGCAGTTTAAGTCCCACAGGGAATGAGCAGTTCTTC.